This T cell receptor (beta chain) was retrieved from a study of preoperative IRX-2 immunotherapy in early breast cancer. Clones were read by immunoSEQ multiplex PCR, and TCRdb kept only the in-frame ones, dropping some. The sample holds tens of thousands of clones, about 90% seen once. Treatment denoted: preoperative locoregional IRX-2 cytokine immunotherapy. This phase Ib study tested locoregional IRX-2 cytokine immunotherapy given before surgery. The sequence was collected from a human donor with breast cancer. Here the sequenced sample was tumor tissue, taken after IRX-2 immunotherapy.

Written as DNA, the CDR3 is TGTGCCAGCAGCCAGGGAGGGGGGGCCAATCAGCCCCAGCATTTT. It specifies CASSQGGGANQPQHF. The chain joins TRBV11-1 to TRBJ1-5, with a tentative D call TRBD1 (6 bases). Germline V gives CDR1 SGHAT, CDR2 FQDESV (reference sequence). Deletions cut 5 bases from V and 3 bases from J, with 14 bases between. The CDR3 loop spans 15 amino acids. Filled out from reference TRBV11-1 and TRBJ1-5, the complete variable domain reads EAEVAQSPRYKITEKSQAVAFWCDPISGHATLYWYRQILGQGPELLVQFQDESVVDDSQLPKDRFSAERLKGVDSTLKIQPAELGDSAMYLCASSQGGGANQPQHFGDGTRLSIL.